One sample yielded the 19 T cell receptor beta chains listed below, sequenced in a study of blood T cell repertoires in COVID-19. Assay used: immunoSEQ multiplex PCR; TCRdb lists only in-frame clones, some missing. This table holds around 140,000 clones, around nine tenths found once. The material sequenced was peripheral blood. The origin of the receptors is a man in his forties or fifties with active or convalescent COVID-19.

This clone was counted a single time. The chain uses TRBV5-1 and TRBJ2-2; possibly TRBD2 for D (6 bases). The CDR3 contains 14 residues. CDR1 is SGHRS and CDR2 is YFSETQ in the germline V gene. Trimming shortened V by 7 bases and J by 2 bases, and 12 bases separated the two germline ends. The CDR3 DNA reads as TGCGCCAGCGGAAGGGACTCCAACACCGGGGAGCTGTTTTTT. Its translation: CASGRDSNTGELFF.

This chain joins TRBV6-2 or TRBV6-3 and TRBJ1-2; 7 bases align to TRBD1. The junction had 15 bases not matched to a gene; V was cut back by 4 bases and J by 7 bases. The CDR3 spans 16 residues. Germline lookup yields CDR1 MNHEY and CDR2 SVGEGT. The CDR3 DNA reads TGTGCCAGCAGTTTCAGGATTACCGGGACAGCGGGTGGCTACACCTTC. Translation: CASSFRITGTAGGYTF.

The CDR3 DNA sequence: TGCGCCAGCAGCTTGATGGGGGCGGGAGGGCTCACAGATACGCAGTATTTT. It codes for CASSLMGAGGLTDTQYF. The chain recombines TRBV4-1 with TRBJ2-3; 9 bases are a match to TRBD2. This CDR3 comprises 17 residues. Looked up from germline, CDR1 is MGHRA and CDR2 is YSYEKL. With 5 bases clipped from V and 2 bases from J, the junction kept 11 bases outside the gene matches.

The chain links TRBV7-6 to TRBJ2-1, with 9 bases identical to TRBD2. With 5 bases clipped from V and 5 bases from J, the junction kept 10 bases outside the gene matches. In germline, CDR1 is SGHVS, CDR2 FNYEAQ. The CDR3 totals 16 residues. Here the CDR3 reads CASSISGLASNNEQFF. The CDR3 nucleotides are TGTGCCAGCAGCATCTCGGGACTAGCTTCCAACAATGAGCAGTTCTTC.

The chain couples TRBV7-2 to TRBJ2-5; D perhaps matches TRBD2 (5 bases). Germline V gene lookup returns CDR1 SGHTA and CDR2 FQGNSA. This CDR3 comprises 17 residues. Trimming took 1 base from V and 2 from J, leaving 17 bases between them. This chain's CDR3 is CASSLGTARTGQETQYF. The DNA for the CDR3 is TGTGCCAGCAGCTTAGGAACAGCCCGGACGGGACAAGAGACCCAGTACTTC.

CDR3 coding DNA: TGTGCCAGCAGCTTAGGCCGACAGGGAGCAGGGACAGATACGCAGTATTTT. It specifies CASSLGRQGAGTDTQYF. J is TRBJ2-3 and V is TRBV7-9; TRBD1 matches 7 bases. J gave up 3 bases and V 1 base, and 10 bases lay outside the gene matches. CDR1 and CDR2 (germline): SEHNR, FQNEAQ (reference sequence). The CDR3 extends over 17 amino acids.

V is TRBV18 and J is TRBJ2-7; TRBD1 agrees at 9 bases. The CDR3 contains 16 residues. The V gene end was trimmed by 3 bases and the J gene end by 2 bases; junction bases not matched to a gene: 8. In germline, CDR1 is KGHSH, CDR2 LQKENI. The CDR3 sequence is CASSPRPGQGPYEQYF. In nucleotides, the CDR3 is TGTGCCAGCTCACCGCGACCGGGACAGGGTCCCTACGAGCAGTACTTC.

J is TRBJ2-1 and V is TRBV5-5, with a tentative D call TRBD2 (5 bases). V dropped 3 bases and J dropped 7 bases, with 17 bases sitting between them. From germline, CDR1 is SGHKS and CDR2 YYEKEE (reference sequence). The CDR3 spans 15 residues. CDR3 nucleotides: TGTGCCAGCAGCTCTCTAGCCCTAGTAGCTAATGAGCAGTTCTTC. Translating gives CASSSLALVANEQFF.

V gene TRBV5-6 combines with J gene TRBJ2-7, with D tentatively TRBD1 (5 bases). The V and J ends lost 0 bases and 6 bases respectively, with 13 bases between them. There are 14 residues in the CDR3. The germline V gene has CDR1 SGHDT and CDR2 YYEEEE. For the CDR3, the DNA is TGTGCCAGCAGCTTGGGCAGGACAATGGGCGAGCAGTACTTC. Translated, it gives CASSLGRTMGEQYF.

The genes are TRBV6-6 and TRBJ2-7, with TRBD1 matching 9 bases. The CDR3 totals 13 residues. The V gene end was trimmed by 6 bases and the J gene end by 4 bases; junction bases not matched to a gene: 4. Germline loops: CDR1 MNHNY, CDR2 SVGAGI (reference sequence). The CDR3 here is CASSRDRAYEQYF. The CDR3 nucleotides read TGTGCCAGCAGCCGGGACAGGGCTTACGAGCAGTACTTC.

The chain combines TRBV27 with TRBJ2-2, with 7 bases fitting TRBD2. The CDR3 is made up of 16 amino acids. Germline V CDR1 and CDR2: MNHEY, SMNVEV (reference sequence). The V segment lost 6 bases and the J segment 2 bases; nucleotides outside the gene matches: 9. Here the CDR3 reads CASSLTSEINTGELFF. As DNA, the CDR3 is TGTGCCAGCAGCCTCACTAGCGAGATAAACACCGGGGAGCTGTTTTTT.

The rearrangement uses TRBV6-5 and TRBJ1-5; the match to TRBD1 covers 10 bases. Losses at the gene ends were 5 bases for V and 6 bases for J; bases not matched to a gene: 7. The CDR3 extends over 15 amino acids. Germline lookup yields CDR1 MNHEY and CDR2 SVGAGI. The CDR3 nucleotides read TGTGCCAGCAGTCGAGGGACAGGGGATGGTCAGCCCCAGCATTTT. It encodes CASSRGTGDGQPQHF.

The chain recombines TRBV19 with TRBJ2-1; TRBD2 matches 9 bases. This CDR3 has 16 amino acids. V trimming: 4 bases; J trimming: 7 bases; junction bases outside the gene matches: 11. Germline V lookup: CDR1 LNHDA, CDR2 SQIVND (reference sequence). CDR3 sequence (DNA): TGTGCCAGTAGTACCCCGGGGCGGGGGGGCCGAAATGAGCAGTTCTTC. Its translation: CASSTPGRGGRNEQFF.

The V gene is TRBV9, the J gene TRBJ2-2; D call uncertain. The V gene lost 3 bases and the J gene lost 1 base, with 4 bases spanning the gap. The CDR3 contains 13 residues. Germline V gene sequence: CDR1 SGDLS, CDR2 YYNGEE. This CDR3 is CASSALNTGELFF. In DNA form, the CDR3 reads TGTGCCAGCAGCGCTCTGAACACCGGGGAGCTGTTTTTT.

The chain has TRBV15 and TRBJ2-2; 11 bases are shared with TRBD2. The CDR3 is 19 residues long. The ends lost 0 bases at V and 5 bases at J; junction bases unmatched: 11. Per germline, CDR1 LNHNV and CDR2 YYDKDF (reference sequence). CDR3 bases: TGTGCCACCAGCAGAGACCGTAGCGGGGGGGCCGGTAGGACCGGGGAGCTGTTTTTT. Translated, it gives CATSRDRSGGAGRTGELFF.

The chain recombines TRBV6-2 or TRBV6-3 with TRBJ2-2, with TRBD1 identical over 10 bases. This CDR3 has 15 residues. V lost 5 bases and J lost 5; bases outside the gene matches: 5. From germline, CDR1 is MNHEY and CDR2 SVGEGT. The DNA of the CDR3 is TGTGCCAGCAGTAGCGGGACAGGGGAGACCGGGGAGCTGTTTTTT. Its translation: CASSSGTGETGELFF.

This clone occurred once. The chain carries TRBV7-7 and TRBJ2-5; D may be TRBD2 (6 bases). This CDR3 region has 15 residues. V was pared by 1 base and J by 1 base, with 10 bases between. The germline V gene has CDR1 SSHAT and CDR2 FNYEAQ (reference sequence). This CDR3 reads CASSLGRGAQETQYF. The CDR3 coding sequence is TGTGCCAGCAGCTTAGGTCGCGGGGCCCAAGAGACCCAGTACTTC.

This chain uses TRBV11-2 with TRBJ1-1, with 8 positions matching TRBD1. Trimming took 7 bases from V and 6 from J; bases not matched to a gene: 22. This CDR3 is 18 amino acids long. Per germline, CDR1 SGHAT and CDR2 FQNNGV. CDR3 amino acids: CASTPGRTGSLVGSEAFF. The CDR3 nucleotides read TGTGCCAGCACCCCAGGACGGACAGGGTCCCTCGTAGGCTCTGAAGCTTTCTTT.

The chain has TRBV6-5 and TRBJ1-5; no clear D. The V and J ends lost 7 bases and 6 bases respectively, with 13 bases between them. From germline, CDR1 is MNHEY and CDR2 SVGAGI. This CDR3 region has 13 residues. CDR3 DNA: TGTGCCAGCAAACCCGATAGAACTCAGCCCCAGCATTTT. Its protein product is CASKPDRTQPQHF.